Listed here is a single T cell receptor beta chain. The data were obtained in a study of blood T cell repertoires in COVID-19. Across the whole study: Specimens from acute and convalescent COVID-19 originated in the United States, Italy and Spain. T cells, B-cell-depleted T cells, or PBMCs provided the cDNA or gDNA that served as material.

Authors' analysis steps: Amplification with reference gene primers provided the estimates of nucleated cell counts. The table came from immunoSEQ multiplex PCR; TCRdb's copy has only in-frame clones and leaves some out. D and trimming come from the DNA, and the V and J calls and clone size come from that table. The table lists 200,000 or so clones, just under 85% of them singletons. The sequenced sample consisted of peripheral blood. The TCR originated in a human donor with acute or convalescent COVID-19. The donor label of this sample is uncertain.

The CDR3 nucleotides read TGCGCCAGCAGCTTCACAGGGTTAGGAGTCACAGATACGCAGTATTTT. It encodes CASSFTGLGVTDTQYF. This chain links TRBV5-1 with TRBJ2-3; maybe TRBD1 (6 bases). CDR3 size: 16 residues. Trimming removed 2 bases at V and 2 bases at J, with 15 bases between. Germline CDR1 SGHRS, CDR2 YFSETQ.